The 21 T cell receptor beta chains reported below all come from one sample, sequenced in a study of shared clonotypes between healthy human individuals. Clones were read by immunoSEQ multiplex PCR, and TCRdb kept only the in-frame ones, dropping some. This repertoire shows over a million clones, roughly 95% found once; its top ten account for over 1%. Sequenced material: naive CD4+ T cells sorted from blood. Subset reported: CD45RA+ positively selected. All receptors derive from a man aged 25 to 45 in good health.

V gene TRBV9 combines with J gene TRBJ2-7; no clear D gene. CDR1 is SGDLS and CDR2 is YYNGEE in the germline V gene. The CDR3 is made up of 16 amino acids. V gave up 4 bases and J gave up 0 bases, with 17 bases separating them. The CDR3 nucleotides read TGTGCCAGCAGCCCCCGACCGGACGGATTCTCCTACGAGCAGTACTTC. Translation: CASSPRPDGFSYEQYF.

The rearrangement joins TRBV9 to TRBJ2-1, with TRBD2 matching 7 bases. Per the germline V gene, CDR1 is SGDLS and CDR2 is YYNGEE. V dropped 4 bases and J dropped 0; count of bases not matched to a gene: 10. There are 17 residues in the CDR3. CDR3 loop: CASSPREGGSSYNEQFF. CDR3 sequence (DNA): TGTGCCAGCAGCCCTAGGGAGGGCGGGAGCTCCTACAATGAGCAGTTCTTC.

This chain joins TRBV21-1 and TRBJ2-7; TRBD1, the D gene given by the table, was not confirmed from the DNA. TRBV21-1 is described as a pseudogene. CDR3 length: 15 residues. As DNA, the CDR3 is TGTGCCAGCAGCACCGGACAGGGGTTTGTCTACGAGCAGTACTTC. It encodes CASSTGQGFVYEQYF.

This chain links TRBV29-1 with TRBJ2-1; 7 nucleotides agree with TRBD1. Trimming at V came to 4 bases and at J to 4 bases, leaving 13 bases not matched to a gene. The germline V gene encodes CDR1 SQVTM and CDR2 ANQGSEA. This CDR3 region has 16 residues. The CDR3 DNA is TGCAGCGTTGGTAACCCAGGGGGTGTGGGGTACAATGAGCAGTTCTTC. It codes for CSVGNPGGVGYNEQFF.

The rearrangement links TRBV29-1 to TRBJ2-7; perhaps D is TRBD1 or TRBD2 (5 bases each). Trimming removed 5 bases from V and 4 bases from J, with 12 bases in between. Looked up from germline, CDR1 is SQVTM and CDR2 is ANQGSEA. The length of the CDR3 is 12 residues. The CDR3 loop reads CSVQGTLYEQYF. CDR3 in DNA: TGCAGCGTTCAAGGGACCCTTTACGAGCAGTACTTC.

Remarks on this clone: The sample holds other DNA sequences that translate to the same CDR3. The chain's CDR3 is CASSVTPNTEAFF. The CDR3 region has the DNA TGTGCCAGCAGCGTAACTCCGAACACTGAAGCTTTCTTT. The V gene is TRBV9, the J gene TRBJ1-1; D unclear. V lost 1 base to trimming and J lost 1 base, with 5 bases between them. The germline V gene has CDR1 SGDLS and CDR2 YYNGEE. This CDR3 region has 13 residues.

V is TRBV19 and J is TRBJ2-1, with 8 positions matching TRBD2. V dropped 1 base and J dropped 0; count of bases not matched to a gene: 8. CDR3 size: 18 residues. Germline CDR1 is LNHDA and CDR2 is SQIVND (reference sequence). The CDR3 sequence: CASSIVAPSGSSYNEQFF. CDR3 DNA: TGTGCCAGTAGTATAGTTGCCCCCAGCGGGAGCTCCTACAATGAGCAGTTCTTC.

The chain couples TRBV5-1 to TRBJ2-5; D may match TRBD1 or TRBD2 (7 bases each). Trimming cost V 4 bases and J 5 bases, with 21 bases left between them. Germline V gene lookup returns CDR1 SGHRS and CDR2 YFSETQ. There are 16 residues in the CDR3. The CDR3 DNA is TGCGCCAGCAGCCCCACGACAGGGAGGGTAGGGGAGACCCAGTACTTC. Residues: CASSPTTGRVGETQYF.

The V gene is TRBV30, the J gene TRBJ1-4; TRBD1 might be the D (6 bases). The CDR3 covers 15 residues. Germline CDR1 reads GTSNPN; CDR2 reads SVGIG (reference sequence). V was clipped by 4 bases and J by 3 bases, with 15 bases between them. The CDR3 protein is CAWTKGVVANEKLFF. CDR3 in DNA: TGTGCCTGGACAAAGGGGGTAGTTGCTAATGAAAAACTGTTTTTT. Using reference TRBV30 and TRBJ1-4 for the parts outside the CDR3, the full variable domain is SQTIHQWPATLVQPVGSPLSLECTVEGTSNPNLYWYRQAAGRGLQLLFYSVGIGQISSEVPQNLSASRPQDRQFILSSKKLLLSDSGFYLCAWTKGVVANEKLFFGSGTQLSVL.

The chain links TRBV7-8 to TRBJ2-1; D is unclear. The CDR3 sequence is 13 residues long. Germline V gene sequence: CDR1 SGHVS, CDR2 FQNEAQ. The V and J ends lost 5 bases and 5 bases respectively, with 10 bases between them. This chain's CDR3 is CASSTRVNNEQFF. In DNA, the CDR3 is TGTGCCAGCAGCACAAGAGTCAACAATGAGCAGTTCTTC.

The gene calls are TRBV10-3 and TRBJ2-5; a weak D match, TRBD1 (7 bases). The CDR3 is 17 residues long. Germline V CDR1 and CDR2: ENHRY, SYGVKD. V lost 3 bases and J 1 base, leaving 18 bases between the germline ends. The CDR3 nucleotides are TGTGCCATCAGTGACCCAGGGGGAGGAGGGGTCCAAGAGACCCAGTACTTC. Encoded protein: CAISDPGGGGVQETQYF.

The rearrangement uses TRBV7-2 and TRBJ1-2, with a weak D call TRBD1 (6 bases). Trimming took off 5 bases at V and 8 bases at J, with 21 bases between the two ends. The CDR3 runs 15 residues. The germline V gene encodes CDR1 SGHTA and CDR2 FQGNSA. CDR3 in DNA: TGTGCCAGCAGCCCGGGCGGACAGCCATTCTCCGGCTACACCTTC. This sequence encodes CASSPGGQPFSGYTF.

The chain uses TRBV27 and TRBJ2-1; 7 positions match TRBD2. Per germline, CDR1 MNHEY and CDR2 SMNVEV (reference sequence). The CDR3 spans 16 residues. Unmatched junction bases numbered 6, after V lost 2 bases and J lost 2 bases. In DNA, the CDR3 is TGTGCCAGCAGTTTAGCGCTAGGACTAGCCTACAATGAGCAGTTCTTC. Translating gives CASSLALGLAYNEQFF.

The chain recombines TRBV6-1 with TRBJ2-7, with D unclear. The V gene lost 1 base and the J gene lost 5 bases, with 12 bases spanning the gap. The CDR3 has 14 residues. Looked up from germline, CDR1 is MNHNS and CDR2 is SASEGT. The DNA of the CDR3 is TGTGCCAGCAGTGAAGTAAGAGACCTCGACGAGCAGTACTTC. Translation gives CASSEVRDLDEQYF.

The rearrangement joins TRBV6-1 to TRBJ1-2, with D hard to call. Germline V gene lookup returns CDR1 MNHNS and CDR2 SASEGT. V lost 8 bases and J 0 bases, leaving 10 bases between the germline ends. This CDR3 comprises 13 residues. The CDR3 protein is CASGASANYGYTF. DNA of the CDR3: TGTGCCAGCGGTGCTTCAGCTAACTATGGCTACACCTTC.

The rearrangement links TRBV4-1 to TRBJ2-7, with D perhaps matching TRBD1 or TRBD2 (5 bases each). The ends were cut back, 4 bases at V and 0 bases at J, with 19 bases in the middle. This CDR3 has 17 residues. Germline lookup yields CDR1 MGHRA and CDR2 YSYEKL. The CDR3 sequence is CASSLLDRGASSYEQYF. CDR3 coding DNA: TGCGCCAGCAGCCTCCTCGATAGAGGGGCGAGCTCCTACGAGCAGTACTTC.

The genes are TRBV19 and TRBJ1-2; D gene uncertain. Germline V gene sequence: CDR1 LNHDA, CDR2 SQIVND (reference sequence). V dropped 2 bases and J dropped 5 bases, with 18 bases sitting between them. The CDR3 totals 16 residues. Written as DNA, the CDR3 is TGTGCCAGTAGTATAAGTCGGGCAAGGACGCCTTATGGCTACACCTTC. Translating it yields CASSISRARTPYGYTF.

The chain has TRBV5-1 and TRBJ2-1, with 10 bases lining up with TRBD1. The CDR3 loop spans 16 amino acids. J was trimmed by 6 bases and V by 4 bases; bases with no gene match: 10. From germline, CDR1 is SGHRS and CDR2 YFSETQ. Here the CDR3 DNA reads TGCGCCAGCAGCAGTCGACAGGGGGCATCGCGCAATGAGCAGTTCTTC. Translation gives CASSSRQGASRNEQFF.

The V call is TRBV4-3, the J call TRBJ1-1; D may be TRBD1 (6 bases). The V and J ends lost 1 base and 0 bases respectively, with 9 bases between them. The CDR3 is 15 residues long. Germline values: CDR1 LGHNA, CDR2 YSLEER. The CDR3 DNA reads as TGCGCCAGCAGCCAAGCCGGGGGCCTGAACACTGAAGCTTTCTTT. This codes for CASSQAGGLNTEAFF.

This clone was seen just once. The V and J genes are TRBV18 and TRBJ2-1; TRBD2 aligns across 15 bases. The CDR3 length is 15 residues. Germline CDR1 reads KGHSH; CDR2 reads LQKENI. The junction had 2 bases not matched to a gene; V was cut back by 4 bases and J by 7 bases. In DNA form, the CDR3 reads TGTGCCAGCTCACAGGGACTAGCGGGAGGTAATGAGCAGTTCTTC. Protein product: CASSQGLAGGNEQFF.

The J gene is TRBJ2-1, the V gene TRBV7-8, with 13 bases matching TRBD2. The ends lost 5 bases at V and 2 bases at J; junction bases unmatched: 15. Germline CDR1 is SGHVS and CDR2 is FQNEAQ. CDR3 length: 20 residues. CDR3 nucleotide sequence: TGTGCCAGCAGCCTCCGGACTAGCGGGAGAGGGGGGACGACCTACAATGAGCAGTTCTTC. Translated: CASSLRTSGRGGTTYNEQFF.